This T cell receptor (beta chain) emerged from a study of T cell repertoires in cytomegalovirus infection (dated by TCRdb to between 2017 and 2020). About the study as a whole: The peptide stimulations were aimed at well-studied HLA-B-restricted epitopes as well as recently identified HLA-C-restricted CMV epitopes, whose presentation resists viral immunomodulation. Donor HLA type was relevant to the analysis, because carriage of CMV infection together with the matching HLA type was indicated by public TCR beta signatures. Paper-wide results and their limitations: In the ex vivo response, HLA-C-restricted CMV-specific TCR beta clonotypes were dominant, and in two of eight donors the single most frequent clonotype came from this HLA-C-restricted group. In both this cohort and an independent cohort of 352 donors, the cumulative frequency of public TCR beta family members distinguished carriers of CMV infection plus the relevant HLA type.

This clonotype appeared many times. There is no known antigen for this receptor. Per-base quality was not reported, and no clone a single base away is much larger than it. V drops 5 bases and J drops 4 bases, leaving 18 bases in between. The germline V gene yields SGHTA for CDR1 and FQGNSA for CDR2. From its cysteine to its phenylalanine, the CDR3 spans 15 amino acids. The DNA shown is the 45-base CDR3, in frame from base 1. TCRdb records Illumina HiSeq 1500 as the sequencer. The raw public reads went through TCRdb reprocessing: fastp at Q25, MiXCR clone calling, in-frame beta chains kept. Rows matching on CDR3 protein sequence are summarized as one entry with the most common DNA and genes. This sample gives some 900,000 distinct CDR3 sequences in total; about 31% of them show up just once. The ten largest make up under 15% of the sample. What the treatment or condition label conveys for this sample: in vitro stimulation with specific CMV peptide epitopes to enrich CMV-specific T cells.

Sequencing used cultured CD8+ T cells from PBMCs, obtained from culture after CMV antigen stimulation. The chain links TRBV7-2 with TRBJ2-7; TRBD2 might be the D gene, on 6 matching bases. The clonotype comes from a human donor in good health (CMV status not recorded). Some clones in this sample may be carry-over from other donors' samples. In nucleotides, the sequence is TGTGCCAGCAGCGGGGGGACGCTAGCGTATTACGAGCAGTACTTC. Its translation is CASSGGTLAYYEQYF.